Sequencing of this T cell receptor beta chain was carried out in a study of neurological immune-mediated disorders. This CDR3 is 14 amino acids long. CDR1 is SEHNR, CDR2 FQNEAQ, per germline (reference sequence). The junction had 9 bases not matched to a gene; V was cut back by 0 bases and J by 14 bases. Time point defined: longitudinal time-point 3. Volunteers attending a blood bank in Maryland, USA, served as healthy controls. The unsorted libraries were made from 2 million PBMCs kept at -80 C. By 5'RACE with 10-nucleotide random UMIs, the cDNA was made. Every sequencing run produced over 200 million TCR-beta sequences, and the sequences from any one run covered 15-18 subjects. Via MiXCR, TCRdb re-called the 5' RACE reads, giving one row per CDR3 protein. This table has fewer than 50,000 distinct CDR3 sequences, approximately 13% appearing once. This clonotype was seen at least ten times.

The V call is TRBV7-9, the J call TRBJ2-3; the match to TRBD1 covers 9 bases. The TCR sequence derives from a man under 40 in good health. The sequenced sample consisted of PBMCs. CDR3 amino acids: CASSLAEATGGGYF. CDR3 nucleotides: TGTGCCAGCAGCTTAGCGGAGGCGACAGGGGGAGGGTATTTT.